Listed below are T cell receptor beta chains from one sample, sequenced in a study of cytomegalovirus exposure and HLA in healthy donors. Method: immunoSEQ multiplex PCR; TCRdb's copy keeps in-frame clones and lacks some. This table holds around 190,000 clones, approximately 80% found once. Sequenced input: PBMCs. The receptors stem from a woman aged 50 to 60 in good health and CMV-seronegative. Each CDR3 is given with its conserved first and last residue. The D gene is left open where the match is weak. A clone size is listed for some rows: how often the clone was seen (once, few, many), or a class if it is expanded.

D	size	V	J	DNA	CDR3
TRBD2	.	TRBV5-4	TRBJ2-7	TGTGCCAGCAGCTTAGGCGGGACTAACTACGAGCAGTACTTC	CASSLGGTNYEQYF
.	.	TRBV27	TRBJ2-1	TGTGCCACTGGGGTCCGGCGGGCGTACAATGAGCAGTTCTTC	CATGVRRAYNEQFF
.	.	TRBV12-5	TRBJ2-1	TGTGCTAGTGGAAACAGGGAAGACAATGAGCAGTTCTTC	CASGNREDNEQFF
TRBD2	.	TRBV5-4	TRBJ2-5	TGTGCCAGCAGCCAGCGGGGGTACCAAGAGACCCAGTACTTC	CASSQRGYQETQYF
.	.	TRBV18	TRBJ1-1	TGTGCCAGCTCACCCGTCCAGGGGAACACTGAAGCTTTCTTT	CASSPVQGNTEAFF
.	.	TRBV28	TRBJ1-1	TGTGCCAGCAGTTACATCATATACACTGAAGCTTTCTTT	CASSYIIYTEAFF
.	.	TRBV4-2	TRBJ2-1	TGTGCCAGCAGCCCCAATTCTTTAATCGTAGCCTATGAGCAGTTCTTC	CASSPNSLIVAYEQFF
.	.	TRBV5-1	TRBJ2-3	TGCGCCAGCAGCTTGTCTGACAGGAAGATTTTACCGAGTGAGTATTTT	CASSLSDRKILPSEYF
TRBD1	.	TRBV28	TRBJ2-3	TGTGCCAGCAGTTTCCACAGGGGGCTGAGCACAGATACGCAGTATTTT	CASSFHRGLSTDTQYF
TRBD1	.	TRBV5-4	TRBJ2-2	TGTGCCAGCAGCTCGCAGGGGGCCCGGAACACCGGGGAGCTGTTTTTT	CASSSQGARNTGELFF
TRBD2	once	TRBV16	TRBJ2-5	TGTGCCAGCAGTCCACAGGGACTAGCGGGAGAAGAGACCCAGTACTTC	CASSPQGLAGEETQYF
TRBD2	.	TRBV5-1	TRBJ2-1	TGCGCCAGCACCAACTTTGGGACTAGCTTAACCCGTGCAGATAATGAGCAGTTCTTC	CASTNFGTSLTRADNEQFF
.	few	TRBV28	TRBJ2-4	TGTGCCAGCAGCGACGGAGTCAGCGGACGAATAGCCAAAAACATTCAGTACTTC	CASSDGVSGRIAKNIQYF
.	.	TRBV5-4	TRBJ2-1	TGTGCCAGCAGCTTGGGGGGGGCTAGCGGATACAATGAGCAGTTCTTC	CASSLGGASGYNEQFF
TRBD1	.	TRBV5-1	TRBJ2-5	TGCGCCAGCAGCTTTAGGGACAGCCAAGAGACCCAGTACTTC	CASSFRDSQETQYF
TRBD2	.	TRBV5-4	TRBJ2-7	TGTGCCAGCAGCTTGTCTGGGACTAAATACGAGCAGTACTTC	CASSLSGTKYEQYF
.	.	TRBV16	TRBJ1-1	TGTGCCAGCAGCCAATCAGAGTCAGGGACTGAAGCTTTCTTT	CASSQSESGTEAFF
.	once	TRBV6-1	TRBJ2-2	TGTGCCAGCAGTGAATTGGGGAGGACCGGGGAGCTGTTTTTT	CASSELGRTGELFF
TRBD1	.	TRBV30	TRBJ2-6	TGTGCCTGGAGTGTAGACACCGGGACAGGGGTGCTTCGCTCTGGGGCCAACGTCCTGACTTTC	CAWSVDTGTGVLRSGANVLTF
TRBD1	.	TRBV5-1	TRBJ2-1	TGCGCCAGCATGGTTGTCGGACAGGGAGTCGATGAGCAGTTCTTC	CASMVVGQGVDEQFF
.	.	TRBV11-1	TRBJ2-5	TGTGCCAGCAGCCAACGGGATCACCCAGAGACCCAGTACTTC	CASSQRDHPETQYF
.	.	TRBV11-2	TRBJ2-7	TGTGCCAGCAGCCCACGGGGCGGGGGACAACCTTCCTACGAGCAGTACTTC	CASSPRGGGQPSYEQYF
TRBD1	.	TRBV11-1	TRBJ2-1	TGTGCCACCGGCGACAGGGGGCTTTACAATGAGCAGTTCTTC	CATGDRGLYNEQFF
TRBD1	.	TRBV12-5	TRBJ2-3	TGTGCTAGTGGTAGAGGACAGGGCACAGATACGCAGTATTTT	CASGRGQGTDTQYF
TRBD1	.	TRBV30	TRBJ1-4	TGTGCCTGGAGTTCCCAGGGGGCCGGAAAACTGTTTTTT	CAWSSQGAGKLFF
.	.	TRBV10-2	TRBJ1-4	TGCGCCAGCAGTGCCGTCCTTGGGGAGGGAAAACTGTTTTTT	CASSAVLGEGKLFF
TRBD2	.	TRBV5-1	TRBJ2-3	TGCGCCAGCAGCTTGGTAAGACTAGCGGGAGTAGCTGGAGATACGCAGTATTTT	CASSLVRLAGVAGDTQYF
.	.	TRBV19	TRBJ2-1	TGTGCCAGTGCCGCAGGGTTTTCAAACAATGAGCAGTTCTTC	CASAAGFSNNEQFF
TRBD1	few	TRBV28	TRBJ1-4	TGTGCCAGCAGCCGGGGCCAGGGGGGTGAAAAACTGTTTTTT	CASSRGQGGEKLFF
.	.	TRBV9	TRBJ2-1	TGTGCCAGCAGCGTAGTGGGGGAGGCCTACAATGAGCAGTTCTTC	CASSVVGEAYNEQFF
TRBD1	.	TRBV28	TRBJ2-1	TGTGCCAGCGGCGTGACAGGGGGCAACAATGAGCAGTTCTTC	CASGVTGGNNEQFF
.	once	TRBV7-6	TRBJ2-5	TGTGCCAGCAGCTTACAACCCCGACAGACTCAAGAGACCCAGTACTTC	CASSLQPRQTQETQYF
TRBD1	.	TRBV11-2	TRBJ2-7	TGTGCCAGCAGCTCACAGGGGGCGAACGAGCAGTACTTC	CASSSQGANEQYF
.	.	TRBV30	TRBJ1-2	TGTGCCTGGAGTGTACTGGGCAGGGCAGGCTACACCTTC	CAWSVLGRAGYTF
.	.	TRBV7-6	TRBJ2-6	TGTGCCAGCAGCTTAACAGGCTCTGGGGCCAACGTCCTGACTTTC	CASSLTGSGANVLTF
TRBD2	.	TRBV5-1	TRBJ2-1	TGCGCCAGCAGCCAGGGACTAGCGGGGGGGGATGAGCAGTTCTTC	CASSQGLAGGDEQFF
TRBD1	.	TRBV7-3	TRBJ2-2	TGTGCCAGCAGCCCCGGGACAGGGTCCAGCCGGGAGCTGTTTTTT	CASSPGTGSSRELFF
TRBD1	.	TRBV5-1	TRBJ2-2	TGCGCCAGCAGCTTGGCCGGGACAGGGAACACCGGGGAGCTGTTTTTT	CASSLAGTGNTGELFF
.	.	TRBV10-1	TRBJ2-3	TGCGCCAGCAGTGAGTCGCAGGTCACCACAGATACGCAGTATTTT	CASSESQVTTDTQYF
.	.	TRBV7-3	TRBJ2-5	TGTGCCAGCAGCTCCCGGACTGGGGACCAAGAGACCCAGTACTTC	CASSSRTGDQETQYF